Sequencing of this TCR beta chain was carried out in a study of cytomegalovirus exposure and HLA in healthy donors. Study overall: Falling in the Caucasian-associated ancestry cluster were about 82% of 398 genotyped donors.

Concerning this clone itself: Its antigen is unknown. A junction boundary mismatches the germline segment, possibly from a read error.

The CDR3 runs to 14 residues. The germline V gene encodes CDR1 SSHAT and CDR2 FNYEAQ (reference sequence). Study results and caveats: Listed as cytomegalovirus-associated were around 160 TCR beta chains.

Amplification used 60 Vbeta primers and 13 Jbeta primers. Profiling relied on immunoSEQ multiplex PCR, and the TCRdb table lists in-frame clones only, not all of them. The sample totals 150,000 to 200,000 clones. The receptor was isolated from a woman aged 18 to 35 in good health and CMV-seropositive. Source material: PBMCs. The chain joins TRBV7-7 to TRBJ1-2; no clear D. The CDR3 DNA reads TGTGCTAGCAGCTTAGGACGAGGTGGGAGAGGCTACACCTTC. This translates into CASSLGRGGRGYTF.